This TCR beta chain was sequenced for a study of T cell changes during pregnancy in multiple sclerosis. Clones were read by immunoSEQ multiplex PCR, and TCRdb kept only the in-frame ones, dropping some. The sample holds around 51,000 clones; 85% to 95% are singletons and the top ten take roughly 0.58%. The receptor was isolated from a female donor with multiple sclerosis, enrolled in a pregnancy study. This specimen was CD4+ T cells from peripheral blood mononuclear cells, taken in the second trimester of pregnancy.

CDR3 residues: CASSSPAGVNQPQHF. The CDR3 DNA reads TGTGCCAGCAGCTCCCCGGCGGGGGTCAATCAGCCCCAGCATTTT. This sequence joins TRBV7-2 and TRBJ1-5, with D possibly matching TRBD1 (5 bases). Trimming pared 4 bases from V and 3 bases from J, leaving 13 bases between. From germline, CDR1 is SGHTA and CDR2 FQGNSA. This CDR3 contains 15 residues.